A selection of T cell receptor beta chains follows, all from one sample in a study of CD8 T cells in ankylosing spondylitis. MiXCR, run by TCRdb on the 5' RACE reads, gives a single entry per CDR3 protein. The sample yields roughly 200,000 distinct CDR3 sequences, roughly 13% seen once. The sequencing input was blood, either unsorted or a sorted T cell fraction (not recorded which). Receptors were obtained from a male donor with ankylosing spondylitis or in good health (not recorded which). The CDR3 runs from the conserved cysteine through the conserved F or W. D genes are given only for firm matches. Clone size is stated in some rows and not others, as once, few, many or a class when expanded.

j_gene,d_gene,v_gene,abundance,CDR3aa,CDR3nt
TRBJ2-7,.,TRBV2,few,CASGAANSYEQYF,TGTGCCAGCGGGGCGGCCAACTCCTACGAGCAGTACTTC
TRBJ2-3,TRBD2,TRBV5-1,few,CASSLERTSGGPSRDTQYF,TGCGCCAGCAGCTTGGAGCGGACTAGCGGGGGGCCATCCAGAGATACGCAGTATTTT
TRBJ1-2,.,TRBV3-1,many,CASSPQTVSYYGYTF,TGTGCCAGCAGTCCCCAGACAGTCTCCTACTATGGCTACACCTTC
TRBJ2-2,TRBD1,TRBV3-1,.,CASEGADAGELFF,TGTGCCAGCGAGGGGGCCGATGCCGGGGAGCTGTTTTTT
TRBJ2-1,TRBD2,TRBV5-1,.,CASSLSSGGLYNEQFF,TGCGCCAGCAGCTTGAGTAGCGGGGGTCTCTACAATGAGCAGTTCTTC
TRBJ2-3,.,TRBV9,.,CASSPAVQGADTQYF,TGTGCCAGCAGCCCAGCGGTACAGGGTGCAGATACGCAGTATTTT
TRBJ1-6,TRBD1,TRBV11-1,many,CASSPTGTGGLSYNSPLHF,TGTGCCAGCAGCCCAACCGGGACAGGCGGTCTTTCATATAATTCACCCCTCCACTTT
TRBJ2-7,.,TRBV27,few,CASSFLWGYEQYF,TGTGCCAGCAGTTTTCTATGGGGGTACGAGCAGTACTTC
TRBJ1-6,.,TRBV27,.,CASSIGTGGSPLHF,TGTGCCAGCAGCATCGGGACTGGGGGTTCACCCCTCCACTTT
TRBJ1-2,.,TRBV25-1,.,CASSEYKSGYTF,TGTGCCAGCAGTGAATATAAATCTGGCTACACCTTC
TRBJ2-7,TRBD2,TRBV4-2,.,CASSQDGLAGGREQYF,TGTGCCAGCAGCCAAGATGGACTAGCGGGGGGGCGTGAGCAGTACTTC
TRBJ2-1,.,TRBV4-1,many,CASSRGGPGNEQFF,TGCGCCAGCAGCCGGGGGGGGCCCGGGAATGAGCAGTTCTTC
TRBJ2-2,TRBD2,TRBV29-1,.,CSVEDASGRAEDGELFF,TGCAGCGTTGAAGATGCTAGCGGGAGGGCCGAGGACGGGGAGCTGTTTTTT
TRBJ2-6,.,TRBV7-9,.,CASSLGSGANVLTF,TGTGCCAGCAGCTTAGGTTCTGGGGCCAACGTCCTGACTTTC
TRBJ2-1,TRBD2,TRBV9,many,CASSPPASGTYNEQFF,TGTGCCAGCAGCCCCCCGGCTAGCGGGACATACAATGAGCAGTTCTTC
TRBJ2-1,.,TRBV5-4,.,CASSLGGAGSSYNEQFF,TGTGCCAGCAGCTTGGGAGGGGCGGGGAGCTCCTACAATGAGCAGTTCTTC
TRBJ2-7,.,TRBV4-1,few,CASSPRTDSYEQYF,TGCGCCAGCAGCCCCCGGACTGACTCCTACGAGCAGTACTTC
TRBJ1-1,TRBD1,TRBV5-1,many,CASSAQTGAGVMDTEAFF,TGCGCCAGCAGCGCCCAGACAGGGGCTGGCGTGATGGACACTGAAGCTTTCTTT
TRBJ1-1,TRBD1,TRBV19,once,CASSIEEGANTEAFF,TGTGCCAGTAGTATAGAGGAGGGGGCGAACACTGAAGCTTTCTTT
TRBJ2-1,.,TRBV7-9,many,CASSYRDHYNEQFF,TGTGCCAGCAGCTACCGGGACCACTACAATGAGCAGTTCTTC
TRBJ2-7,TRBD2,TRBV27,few,CASSIGTSGSRGEQYF,TGTGCCAGCAGCATTGGGACTAGCGGGAGCCGGGGCGAGCAGTACTTC
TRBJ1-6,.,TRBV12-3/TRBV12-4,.,CASSPGDGTSAAPLHF,TGTGCCAGCAGCCCCGGGGACGGGACCTCGGCGGCACCCCTCCACTTT
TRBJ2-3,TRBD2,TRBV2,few,CASSVPSGGQADTQYF,TGTGCCAGCAGTGTCCCTAGCGGGGGCCAGGCAGATACGCAGTATTTT
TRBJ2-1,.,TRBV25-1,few,CASSRTGTNEQFF,TGTGCCAGCAGTCGAACAGGGACTAATGAGCAGTTCTTC
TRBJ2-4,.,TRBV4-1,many,CASSSLLRRIAKNIQYF,TGCGCCAGCAGCTCACTACTCCGGAGGATAGCCAAAAACATTCAGTACTTC
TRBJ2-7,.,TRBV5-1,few,CASSSGVGGTSYEQYF,TGCGCCAGCAGCTCGGGGGTTGGGGGTACGTCCTACGAGCAGTACTTC
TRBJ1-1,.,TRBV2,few,CASRTGMTEAFF,TGTGCCAGCAGGACAGGCATGACTGAAGCTTTCTTT
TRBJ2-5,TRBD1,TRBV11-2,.,CASSSWDRGETQYF,TGTGCCAGCAGCTCGTGGGACAGGGGAGAGACCCAGTACTTC
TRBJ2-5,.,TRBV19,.,CASSMFPGVETQYF,TGTGCCAGTAGTATGTTTCCCGGGGTGGAGACCCAGTACTTC
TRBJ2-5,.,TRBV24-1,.,CATSDFKEETQYF,TGTGCCACCAGTGATTTTAAGGAAGAGACCCAGTACTTC
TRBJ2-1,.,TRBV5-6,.,CASSGRPFHDGSSYNEQFF,TGTGCCAGCAGCGGACGCCCTTTCCACGACGGAAGCTCCTACAATGAGCAGTTCTTC
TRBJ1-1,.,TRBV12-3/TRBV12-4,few,CASSIDRTEAFF,TGTGCCAGCAGTATAGACAGGACTGAAGCTTTCTTT
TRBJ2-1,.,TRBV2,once,CASSEVGGSYNEQFF,TGTGCCAGCAGTGAAGTGGGAGGCTCCTACAATGAGCAGTTCTTC
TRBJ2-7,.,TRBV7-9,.,CASSPDGSYEQYF,TGTGCCAGCAGCCCCGACGGATCCTACGAGCAGTACTTC
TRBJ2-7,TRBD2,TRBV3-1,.,CASSQDGIAGGPQEQYF,TGTGCCAGCAGCCAAGATGGGATAGCGGGAGGGCCCCAAGAGCAGTACTTC
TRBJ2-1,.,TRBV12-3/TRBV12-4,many,CASSSTSEQFF,TGTGCCAGCAGTTCAACGAGTGAGCAGTTCTTC
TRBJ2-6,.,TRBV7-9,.,CASSRVSSSSGANVLTF,TGTGCCAGCAGCCGAGTCTCCAGTTCCAGCGGGGCCAACGTCCTGACTTTC
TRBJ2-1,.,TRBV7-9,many,CASSTQGTTSSYNEQFF,TGTGCCAGCAGCACCCAAGGGACGACTAGCTCCTACAATGAGCAGTTCTTC
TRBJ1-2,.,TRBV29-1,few,CSVRSREDYGYTF,TGCAGCGTCAGATCAAGGGAGGACTATGGCTACACCTTC
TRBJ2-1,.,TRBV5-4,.,CASSSVVGRLNEQFF,TGTGCCAGCAGCTCGGTCGTGGGGCGCTTAAATGAGCAGTTCTTC
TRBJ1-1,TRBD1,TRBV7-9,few,CASSHGTGGNTEAFF,TGTGCCAGCAGCCACGGGACAGGCGGGAACACTGAAGCTTTCTTT
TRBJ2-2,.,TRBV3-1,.,CASSQDSYTGELFF,TGTGCCAGCAGCCAAGACTCGTACACCGGGGAGCTGTTTTTT
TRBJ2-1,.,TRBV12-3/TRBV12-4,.,CASSLFWRGGSNEQFF,TGTGCCAGCAGTTTATTCTGGCGCGGAGGGTCGAATGAGCAGTTCTTC
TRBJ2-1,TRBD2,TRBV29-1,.,CSVEGWTSGRANSYNEQFF,TGCAGCGTTGAAGGGTGGACTAGCGGGAGGGCCAATAGCTACAATGAGCAGTTCTTC
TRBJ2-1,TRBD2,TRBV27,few,CASSLSLAVNEQFF,TGTGCCAGCAGTTTATCACTAGCGGTCAATGAGCAGTTCTTC